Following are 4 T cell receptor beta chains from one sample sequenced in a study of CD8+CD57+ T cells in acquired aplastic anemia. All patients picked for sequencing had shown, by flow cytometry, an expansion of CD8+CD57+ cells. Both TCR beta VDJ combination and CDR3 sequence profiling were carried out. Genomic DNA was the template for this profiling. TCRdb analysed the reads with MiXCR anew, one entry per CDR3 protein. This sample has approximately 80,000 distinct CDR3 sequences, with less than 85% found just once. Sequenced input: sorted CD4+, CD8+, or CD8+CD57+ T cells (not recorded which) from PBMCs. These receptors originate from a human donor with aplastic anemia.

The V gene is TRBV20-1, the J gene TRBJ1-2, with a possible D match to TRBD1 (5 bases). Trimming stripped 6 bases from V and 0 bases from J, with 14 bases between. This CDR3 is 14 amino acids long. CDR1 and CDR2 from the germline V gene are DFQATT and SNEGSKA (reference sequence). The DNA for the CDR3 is TGCAGTGCAGAACAGGCGTCCACTAACTATGGCTACACCTTC. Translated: CSAEQASTNYGYTF.

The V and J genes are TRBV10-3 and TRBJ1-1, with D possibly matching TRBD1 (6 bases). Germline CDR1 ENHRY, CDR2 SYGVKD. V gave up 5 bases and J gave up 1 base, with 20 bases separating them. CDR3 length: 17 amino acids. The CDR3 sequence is CAISKGGAEERNTEAFF. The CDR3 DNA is TGTGCCATCAGTAAAGGGGGGGCGGAGGAGCGGAACACTGAAGCTTTCTTT.

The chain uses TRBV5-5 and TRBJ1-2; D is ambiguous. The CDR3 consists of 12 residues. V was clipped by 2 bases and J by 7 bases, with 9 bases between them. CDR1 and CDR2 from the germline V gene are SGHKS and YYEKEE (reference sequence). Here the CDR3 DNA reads TGTGCCAGCAGCTTTGGGGTTAGTGGCTACACCTTC. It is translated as CASSFGVSGYTF.

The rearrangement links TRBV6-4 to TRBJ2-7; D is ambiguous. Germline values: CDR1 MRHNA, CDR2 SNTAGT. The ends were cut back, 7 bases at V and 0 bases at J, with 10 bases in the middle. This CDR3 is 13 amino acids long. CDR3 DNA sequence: TGTGCCAGCACCGCCGCAATCTCCTACGAGCAGTACTTC. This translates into CASTAAISYEQYF.